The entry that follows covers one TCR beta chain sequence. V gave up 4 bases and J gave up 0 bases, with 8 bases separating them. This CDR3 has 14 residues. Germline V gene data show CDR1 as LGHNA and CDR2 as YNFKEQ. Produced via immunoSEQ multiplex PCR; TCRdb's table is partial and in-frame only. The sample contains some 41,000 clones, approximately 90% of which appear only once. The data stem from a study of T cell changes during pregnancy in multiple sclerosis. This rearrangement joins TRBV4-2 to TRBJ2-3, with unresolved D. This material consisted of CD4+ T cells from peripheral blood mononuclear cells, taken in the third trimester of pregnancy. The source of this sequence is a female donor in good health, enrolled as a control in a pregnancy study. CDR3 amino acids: CASSPRSSTDTQYF. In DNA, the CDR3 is TGTGCCAGCAGCCCTCGTTCCAGCACAGATACGCAGTATTTT.